This TCR delta chain was captured in a study of gamma-delta T cells after stem cell transplantation. TCRdb re-called the RT-PCR reads via CATT. This sample has 11,000 or so delta-chain clones; about 38% occur once, and the top ten carry 2.5% to 3%. With 4 bases removed from V and 0 bases from J, the gap between germline ends came to 28 bases. Germline lookup yields CDR1 TSWWSYY and CDR2 QGS. The CDR3 spans 23 residues. This chain links TRDV1 with TRDJ3, with D possibly being TRDD3 (6 bases). This sequence originates from a human donor. It is not recorded whose cells these are; they may come from a transplant donor. Sequencing used gamma-delta T cells. The CDR3: CALGAPRGSGAPGSSWDTRQMFF. The CDR3 bases are TGTGCTCTTGGGGCCCCTCGGGGGTCTGGGGCTCCGGGGAGCTCCTGGGACACCCGACAGATGTTTTTC.